This TCR beta chain came from a study of vaccination effects on CD4 cells after COVID-19. The wider study: After the second dose, samples were taken at median day 72. Findings and limits, study-wide: Cross-reaction with common cold coronaviruses was seen in only 1 of 255 vaccine-induced clones from healthy vaccinees. A shortage of convalescent patients and an absence of early post-infection timepoints characterized the study.

Remarks on this clone: Antigen unknown.

Viral peptide pools were used in the ViraFEST assay to expand antigen-specific CD4+ T cells, and sequencing came afterward. CD4+ T cell isolation took place after less than 13 days of culture. Participants were given two doses of BNT162b2 or mRNA-1273 vaccine. The assay was immunoSEQ multiplex PCR, and TCRdb's table has in-frame clones only and misses some. Among 25,000 to 35,000 clones listed, approximately 78% were seen once. The junction had 7 bases not matched to a gene; V was cut back by 4 bases and J by 2 bases. The CDR3 covers 16 residues. Germline V gives CDR1 LGHDT, CDR2 YNNKEL (reference sequence).

The receptor was isolated from a human donor who received a COVID-19 vaccine. Some clones in this sample may be carry-over from other donors' samples. The sequences come from CD4+ T cells from PBMCs cultured with HCoV-NL63 spike peptides, collected after COVID-19 vaccination. The chain uses TRBV3-1 (or the pseudogene TRBV3-2) and TRBJ2-2; 7 bases agree with TRBD2. Here the CDR3 reads CASSRLAGDNTGELFF. The CDR3 bases are TGTGCCAGCAGCCGACTCGCGGGGGATAACACCGGGGAGCTGTTTTTT.